Listed below are T cell receptor beta chains from one sample, sequenced in a study of cytomegalovirus exposure and HLA in healthy donors. Some clones are missing from TCRdb's copy, which holds only in-frame ones; the method was immunoSEQ multiplex PCR. The table has some 110,000 clones, more than 70% seen once; the top ten hold approximately 4.9%. The sample taken for sequencing was PBMCs. Source of these receptors: a young man in good health and CMV-seronegative. Both conserved end residues are part of each CDR3. A D gene is named only where the DNA matches it firmly. Rows may omit the clone size; those that give it use once, few, many or a size class.

TRBV2	-	TRBJ2-1	-	TGTGCCAGCAGTGAAGAGAGGGCAGCCTACAATGAGCAGTTCTTC	CASSEERAAYNEQFF
TRBV7-9	-	TRBJ1-1	-	TGTGCCAGCAGCTCATCAGAGGGCCTCGGGATTTTGGAAGCTTTCTTT	CASSSSEGLGILEAFF
TRBV2	-	TRBJ2-4	-	TGTGCCAGCAGTGCCGACAGAATAGCCAAAAACATTCAGTACTTC	CASSADRIAKNIQYF
TRBV6-1	TRBD1	TRBJ1-1	-	TGTGCCAGCAGCCCCAGGGACAGTATAGGAGCTTTCTTT	CASSPRDSIGAFF
TRBV29-1	TRBD2	TRBJ2-7	-	TGCAGCGTGAGGGGAGGAGCGGGATACGAGCAGTACTTC	CSVRGGAGYEQYF
TRBV6-1	-	TRBJ2-1	-	TGTGCCAGCAGGGAAGGGGCCTTACAGGGAAATGAGCAGTTCTTC	CASREGALQGNEQFF
TRBV10-2	-	TRBJ2-1	once	TGCGCCAGCAGTGAGTTCAGTGCGGGTAGTTACAATGAGCAGTTCTTC	CASSEFSAGSYNEQFF
TRBV10-3	TRBD1	TRBJ2-2	once	TGTGCCATCAGACCGGGACAGATTGACTCCGGGGAGCTGTTTTTT	CAIRPGQIDSGELFF
TRBV6-6	-	TRBJ2-2	-	TGTGCCAGCAGTTACTCGGCCTGGACCGGGGAGCTGTTTTTT	CASSYSAWTGELFF
TRBV28	TRBD1	TRBJ1-5	-	TGTGCCAGCAGCGGACAGGTTAATCAGCCCCAGCATTTT	CASSGQVNQPQHF
TRBV12-5	TRBD1	TRBJ2-1	-	TGTGCTAGTGGACCTCCGGCAGGGGGCGTGGGCGATGAGCAGTTCTTC	CASGPPAGGVGDEQFF
TRBV11-2	-	TRBJ2-7	-	TGTGCCAGCAGCTTCCCTCCGAGGACCTACGAGCAGTACTTC	CASSFPPRTYEQYF
TRBV5-1	TRBD1	TRBJ2-1	-	TGCGCCAGCAGCTTGGTTGAACAGGGGGGTGAGCAGTTCTTC	CASSLVEQGGEQFF
TRBV7-6	-	TRBJ2-5	-	TGTGCCAGCAGCTTAGATCGGGGGGCCGGGGAGACCCAGTACTTC	CASSLDRGAGETQYF
TRBV6-4	-	TRBJ2-2	-	TGTGCCAGCAGTGACACTAGCACCGGGGAGCTGTTTTTT	CASSDTSTGELFF
TRBV5-1	TRBD2	TRBJ2-2	-	TGCGCCAGCAGGGACGGACTAGCGGGGGCGAACACCGGGGAGCTGTTTTTT	CASRDGLAGANTGELFF
TRBV5-1	TRBD2	TRBJ2-7	-	TGCGCCAGCAGCCGGGGGGGGACTACTACCTACGAGCAGTACTTC	CASSRGGTTTYEQYF
TRBV7-6	TRBD2	TRBJ2-3	-	TGTGCCAGCAGCTTAGGGACTAGCGGGGGTCCAACAGATACGCAGTATTTT	CASSLGTSGGPTDTQYF
TRBV23-1	TRBD1	TRBJ2-1	few	TGCGCCAGCAGTCAACCAGGGGGCTACAATGAGCAGTTCTTC	CASSQPGGYNEQFF
TRBV19	-	TRBJ1-1	-	TGTGCCAGTAGCGACAGGTATACTGAAGCTTTCTTT	CASSDRYTEAFF
TRBV27	TRBD2	TRBJ2-1	-	TGTGCCAGCAGTTTATGGGGCGGGAGGAGCAATGAGCAGTTCTTC	CASSLWGGRSNEQFF
TRBV5-1	TRBD1	TRBJ2-1	-	TGCGCCAGCAGCTCCACCGGGACAGGGGACCGAGGTGAGCAGTTCTTC	CASSSTGTGDRGEQFF
TRBV27	TRBD1	TRBJ2-3	-	TGTGCCAGCAGTACGCCGGGACAGGGGTCAGATACGCAGTATTTT	CASSTPGQGSDTQYF
TRBV5-4	TRBD2	TRBJ2-7	-	TGTGCCAGCAGCCCCCGGGGGGGGGCTTCCTACGAGCAGTACTTC	CASSPRGGASYEQYF
TRBV30	-	TRBJ1-1	-	TGTGCCTGGAGCCCCCGCGACACTGAAGCTTTCTTT	CAWSPRDTEAFF
TRBV7-2	-	TRBJ1-1	-	TGTGCCAGCAGCTCCTCGGGGGGCACTGAAGCTTTCTTT	CASSSSGGTEAFF
TRBV18	-	TRBJ1-1	-	TGTGCCAGCTCGGACACGAGTAACACTGAAGCTTTCTTT	CASSDTSNTEAFF
TRBV5-8	-	TRBJ1-2	-	TGTGCCAGCAGCGGAGAACTAAGGGGTGGCTACACCTTC	CASSGELRGGYTF
TRBV30	TRBD1	TRBJ1-6	-	TGTGCCTGGAACCCGACAGGGAATTCACCCCTCCACTTT	CAWNPTGNSPLHF
TRBV6-5	-	TRBJ2-7	-	TGTGCCAGCAGGGACCCGACGCCTGGGAGGGAGCAGTACTTC	CASRDPTPGREQYF
TRBV6-5	-	TRBJ1-5	-	TGTGCCAGCAGCCCCGACAGCCGCAATCAGCCCCAGCATTTT	CASSPDSRNQPQHF
TRBV25-1	TRBD1	TRBJ1-2	-	TGTGCCAGCAGTACGACAGGGGGGCTATATGGCTACACCTTC	CASSTTGGLYGYTF
TRBV6-5	TRBD2	TRBJ2-5	-	TGTGCCAGCAGTTACTCCCGGACTAGCCCACAAGAGACCCAGTACTTC	CASSYSRTSPQETQYF
TRBV7-6	-	TRBJ2-7	-	TGTGCCAGCAGCCTGCGTCGGGAAACCCCCTACGAGCAGTACTTC	CASSLRRETPYEQYF
TRBV7-8	-	TRBJ2-2	-	TGTGCCAGCAGCTCTCAGCGTTGGACAGTCTTGACCGGGGAGCTGTTTTTT	CASSSQRWTVLTGELFF
TRBV5-6	-	TRBJ1-2	few	TGTGCCAGCAGCTTGGCGGCAGGTGGTGGCTACACCTTC	CASSLAAGGGYTF